This is a list of T cell receptor beta chains from one sample in a study of human T cells and chemical hapten exposure. From the RACE reads, TCRdb called clonotypes with MiXCR, one entry per CDR3 protein. The repertoire holds more than 50,000 distinct CDR3 sequences, about 7% seen once, with 1.6% in the top ten. Sequenced material: whole blood, taken in connection with sensitization to the hapten diphenylcyclopropenone (DPC). These receptor sequences come from a woman aged 25-40 years with alopecia areata. Some clones in this sample may be carry-over from other donors' samples. Both conserved end residues are part of each CDR3. The D gene is left open where the match is weak. Size tells how often a clone was seen (once, few, many) or the class of an expanded clone, and some rows leave it out.

clone_size	j_call	v_call	d_call	cdr3_nt	cdr3_aa
-	TRBJ1-1	TRBV2	TRBD1	TGTGCCAGCAGGGGGGACAGCACTGAAGCTTTCTTT	CASRGDSTEAFF
many	TRBJ2-1	TRBV29-1	TRBD2	TGCAGCGTTGGTCTAGCGGGGATATACAATGAGCAGTTCTTC	CSVGLAGIYNEQFF
many	TRBJ1-3	TRBV7-8	TRBD1	TGTGCCAGCAGCGACCGACCGGGACAGGCGGGTGGAAACACCATATATTTT	CASSDRPGQAGGNTIYF
many	TRBJ2-1	TRBV11-2	-	TGTGCCAGCATACGTCGCCGGTCAAATGAGCAGTTCTTC	CASIRRRSNEQFF
many	TRBJ1-1	TRBV7-9	TRBD1	TGTGCCAGCAGCAGTGAGGGGGCCACTGAAGCTTTCTTT	CASSSEGATEAFF
-	TRBJ1-2	TRBV19	-	TGTGCCAGTACCACCTGGGAGGCCGGAGTCTATGGCTACACCTTC	CASTTWEAGVYGYTF
many	TRBJ2-6	TRBV7-9	-	TGTGCCAGCAGCCGTTACTCCAGTGGGACCTCTGGGGCCAACGTCCTGACTTTC	CASSRYSSGTSGANVLTF
many	TRBJ1-1	TRBV20-1	TRBD1	TGCAGTGCTCCAAGACAGGGAGGGTGGACTGAAGCTTTCTTT	CSAPRQGGWTEAFF
many	TRBJ1-1	TRBV5-1	-	TGCGCCAGCAGCGCGGAAGGGAACACTGAAGCTTTCTTT	CASSAEGNTEAFF
many	TRBJ2-3	TRBV7-9	-	TGTGCCAGCAGCCCCATTGGGGGGACAGAAAACACAGATACGCAGTATTTT	CASSPIGGTENTDTQYF
many	TRBJ2-3	TRBV20-1	TRBD2	TGCAGTGCTATTGACCTAGCGGCATCCGGTACGCAGTATTTT	CSAIDLAASGTQYF
many	TRBJ1-2	TRBV5-4	TRBD1	TGTGCCAGCAGCTTGAGGCAGGGGGCGGCCTATGGCTACACCTTC	CASSLRQGAAYGYTF
many	TRBJ1-6	TRBV28	-	TGTGCCAGCAGCCCTGCACCGGGAATTAGCTCCTATAATTCACCCCTCCACTTT	CASSPAPGISSYNSPLHF